Included here is one TCR beta chain sequence, with context. The antigen remains unidentified. The assay was immunoSEQ multiplex PCR, and TCRdb's table has in-frame clones only and misses some. The sample comprises 30,000 or so clones, over 60% of which are singletons, and 0.75% to 0.85% rests with the top ten. The sample is drawn from a study of monozygotic twins with cystic fibrosis. As for the study in general: Library input was 2.5 to 3.5 micrograms of fragmented DNA, with approximately 15 PCR cycles.

Per the germline V gene, CDR1 is LGHNA and CDR2 is YSLEER. Trimming cost V 1 base and J 0 bases, with 7 bases left between them. This CDR3 comprises 16 residues. General study findings and limits: Shared CDR3 numbers were not associated with age, concordance or severity. V usage most resembled the co-twin in 13 of 16 pairs. Low clonality (median about 0.0095) suggested a mostly naive repertoire.

Sequenced: blood. The J gene is TRBJ2-6, the V gene TRBV4-3; D not certain. The receptor comes from a girl aged 5-17 years with cystic fibrosis. CDR3 amino acids: CASSQGYSSGANVLTF. The CDR3 DNA sequence: TGCGCCAGCAGCCAAGGGTATAGCTCTGGGGCCAACGTCCTGACTTTC.